Listed here are 17 T cell receptor beta chains from one sample, sequenced in a study of spatial heterogeneity in lung cancer. MiXCR, applied by TCRdb to the 5' RACE reads, yields one record per CDR3 protein. This repertoire shows 110,000 or so distinct CDR3 sequences, approximately 11% found once; its top ten account for more than 20%. As for time point: blood at routine non-recurrence follow-up after resection. The sequencing here drew on PBMCs, taken at follow-up. Receptors originate from a female donor with early-stage non-small cell lung cancer.

This clonotype was seen a few times. Here the CDR3 reads CASSLGQGSSYEQYF. The CDR3 DNA reads TGTGCCAGCAGCTTGGGACAGGGATCGTCCTACGAGCAGTACTTC. The chain couples TRBV5-6 to TRBJ2-7; the match to TRBD1 covers 7 bases. CDR1 and CDR2 from the germline V gene are SGHDT and YYEEEE. This CDR3 has 15 residues. J was trimmed by 1 base and V by 0 bases; bases with no gene match: 4.

The chain has TRBV5-1 and TRBJ2-7; 11 bases are shared with TRBD2. Trimming cost V 0 bases and J 3 bases; bases outside gene matches: 5. The CDR3 loop spans 16 amino acids. The germline gives CDR1 SGHRS, CDR2 YFSETQ. The CDR3 DNA sequence: TGCGCCAGCAGCTTGGGGGGCGGGACTAGCGGCTACGAGCAGTACTTC. Translated: CASSLGGGTSGYEQYF.

This clonotype was counted only a few times. The chain uses TRBV2 and TRBJ2-5, with 7 bases identical to TRBD1. Germline CDR1 is SNHLY and CDR2 is FYNNEI. This CDR3 comprises 13 residues. With V trimmed by 11 bases and J by 4 bases, 10 bases remained unmatched. The CDR3 bases are TGTGCCGCATCACAGGGGTTCCGAGAGACCCAGTACTTC. Its protein product is CAASQGFRETQYF.

This clonotype was counted only a few times. V and J are TRBV7-9 and TRBJ1-2, with D possibly matching TRBD1 (5 bases). The germline V gene encodes CDR1 SEHNR and CDR2 FQNEAQ (reference sequence). This CDR3 contains 14 residues. Trimming stripped 3 bases from V and 7 bases from J, with 15 bases between. In DNA, the CDR3 is TGTGCCAGCAGCTTTGAGGGCAGGGAAGCTGGCTACACCTTC. Translated, it gives CASSFEGREAGYTF. Drawing the rest from reference TRBV7-9 and TRBJ1-2, the complete variable domain is DTGVSQNPRHKITKRGQNVTFRCDPISEHNRLYWYRQTLGQGPEFLTYFQNEAQLEKSRLLSDRFSAERPKGSFSTLEIQRTEQGDSAMYLCASSFEGREAGYTFGSGTRLTVV.

This clonotype was recorded a few times. The chain employs TRBV10-3 and TRBJ2-7; D is possibly TRBD2 (5 bases). Germline CDR1 reads ENHRY; CDR2 reads SYGVKD. This CDR3 comprises 15 residues. The V end lost 0 bases, the J end lost 7 bases, and 16 bases lay between the germline ends. Written as DNA, the CDR3 is TGTGCCATCAGTGAGTCTGGATCTCCAACTAGGGAGCAGTACTTC. Translation: CAISESGSPTREQYF.

This sequence joins TRBV19 and TRBJ1-4; D unresolved. This CDR3 spans 15 amino acids. Germline CDR1 and CDR2: LNHDA and SQIVND (reference sequence). V lost 0 bases to trimming and J lost 3 bases, with 8 bases between them. The CDR3: CASSIDGGSNEKLFF. CDR3 DNA: TGTGCCAGTAGTATAGACGGAGGATCTAATGAAAAACTGTTTTTT.

This clonotype has more than one count but fewer than ten. This rearrangement joins TRBV5-1 to TRBJ1-3; D unclear. Trimming pared 5 bases from V and 0 bases from J, leaving 12 bases between. From germline, CDR1 is SGHRS and CDR2 YFSETQ. This CDR3 has 15 amino acids. DNA of the CDR3: TGCGCCAGCAGAAAAGAACACTCCTCTGGAAACACCATATATTTT. It is translated as CASRKEHSSGNTIYF. The full variable domain, in which reference TRBV5-1 and TRBJ1-3 provide the parts outside the CDR3, is KAGVTQTPRYLIKTRGQQVTLSCSPISGHRSVSWYQQTPGQGLQFLFEYFSETQRNKGNFPGRFSGRQFSNSRSEMNVSTLELGDSALYLCASRKEHSSGNTIYFGEGSWLTVV.

The chain has TRBV28 and TRBJ1-1; 8 nucleotides align to TRBD1. Germline loops: CDR1 MDHEN, CDR2 SYDVKM. CDR3 size: 16 residues. Trimming removed 3 bases from V and 6 bases from J; junction bases left unmatched: 12. The DNA of the CDR3 is TGTGCCAGCAGTTTCCAGGGGGCGCCCAGAAGCGCTGAAGCTTTCTTT. It codes for CASSFQGAPRSAEAFF.

J is TRBJ2-7 and V is TRBV5-1; D may correspond to TRBD1 or TRBD2 (5 bases each). Looked up from germline, CDR1 is SGHRS and CDR2 is YFSETQ. V shed 6 bases and J shed 2 bases, with 12 bases lying between them. The CDR3 has 13 amino acids. CDR3 DNA: TGCGCCAGCACCCGGGACGGAGCCTACGAGCAGTACGTC. This encodes CASTRDGAYEQYV.

This chain links TRBV12-5 with TRBJ2-1; 9 bases fit TRBD1. Trimming took 5 bases from V and 1 from J; bases not matched to a gene: 6. This CDR3 region has 16 residues. The germline CDR1 and CDR2 sequences are LGHNT and FRNRAP. The CDR3 coding sequence is TGTGCTAGTGGTCCCGACAGGGGGAGATCCTACAATGAGCAGTTCTTC. This translates into CASGPDRGRSYNEQFF.

This sequence joins TRBV12-3 or TRBV12-4 and TRBJ2-1, with TRBD2 matching over 10 bases. V lost 5 bases, J lost 5 bases, and 3 bases stayed unmatched. This CDR3 is 14 amino acids long. CDR3 loop: CASSRTSGHNEQFF. The CDR3 region has the DNA TGTGCCAGCAGTCGGACTAGCGGCCACAATGAGCAGTTCTTC.

This clonotype was seen only a few times. The rearrangement joins TRBV3-1 to TRBJ1-6; D is perhaps TRBD1 (6 bases). Looked up from germline, CDR1 is LGHDT and CDR2 is YNNKEL (reference sequence). This CDR3 has 13 residues. Between the trimmed V and J ends, which lost 4 bases and 6 bases, there was a span of 7 bases. The CDR3 reads CASSLQGNSPLHF. Written as DNA, the CDR3 is TGTGCCAGCAGCCTACAGGGTAATTCACCCCTCCACTTT.

This clonotype has more than one count but fewer than ten. CDR3 amino acids: CASSLQARGTDTQYF. For the CDR3, the DNA is TGTGCCAGCAGTTTACAGGCACGGGGCACAGATACGCAGTATTTT. The chain couples TRBV28 to TRBJ2-3; no reliable D call. This CDR3 is built from 15 residues. With 2 bases removed from V and 1 base from J, the gap between germline ends came to 10 bases. Germline V gives CDR1 MDHEN, CDR2 SYDVKM.

This clonotype was detected a few times. J is TRBJ2-7 and V is TRBV20-1; TRBD1 agrees at 10 bases. Germline V gives CDR1 DFQATT, CDR2 SNEGSKA (reference sequence). Trimming cost V 6 bases and J 7 bases; bases outside gene matches: 9. This CDR3 region has 13 residues. In DNA, the CDR3 is TGCAGTGCCGGAGGACAGGGGGATTGGGAGCAGTACTTC. It yields the protein CSAGGQGDWEQYF.

J is TRBJ2-4 and V is TRBV29-1; TRBD1 is a possible D gene (6 bases). Germline CDR1 is SQVTM and CDR2 is ANQGSEA. This CDR3 has 14 amino acids. V lost 6 bases to trimming and J lost 0 bases, with 12 bases between them. The DNA for the CDR3 is TGCAGCGTCGCGGACAGTCTAGCCAAAAACATTCAGTACTTC. This translates into CSVADSLAKNIQYF.

With respect to this clonotype: A read error may be the cause here, since a much bigger clone is one base away. This chain connects TRBV3-1 to TRBJ2-1; 7 bases line up with TRBD2. The germline gives CDR1 LGHDT, CDR2 YNNKEL (reference sequence). The CDR3 has 13 amino acids. The DNA for the CDR3 is TGTGCCAGCACCTTTGGACTAGAGAATGTGCAGTTCTTC. Protein sequence: CASTFGLENVQFF.

This chain joins TRBV4-3 and TRBJ2-5; 9 positions match TRBD1. This CDR3 comprises 16 residues. CDR1 is LGHNA and CDR2 is YSLEER in the germline V gene. V trimming: 1 base; J trimming: 5 bases; junction bases outside the gene matches: 8. Written as DNA, the CDR3 is TGCGCCAGCAGCCAAGGGGCCTACAGGGGGCTGGAGACCCAGTACTTC. Residues: CASSQGAYRGLETQYF.